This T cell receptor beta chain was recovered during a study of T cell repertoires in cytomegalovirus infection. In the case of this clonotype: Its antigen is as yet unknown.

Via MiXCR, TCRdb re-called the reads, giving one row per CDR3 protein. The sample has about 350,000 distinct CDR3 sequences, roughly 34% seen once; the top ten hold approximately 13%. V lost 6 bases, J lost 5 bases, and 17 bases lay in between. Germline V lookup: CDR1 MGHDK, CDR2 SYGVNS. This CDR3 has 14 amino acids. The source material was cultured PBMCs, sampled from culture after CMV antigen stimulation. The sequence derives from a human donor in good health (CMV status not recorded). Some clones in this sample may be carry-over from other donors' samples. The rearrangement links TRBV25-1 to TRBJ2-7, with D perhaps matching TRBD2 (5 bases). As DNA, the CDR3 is TGTGCCAGCAGCGGATACGGGGTAATGAACGAGCAGTACTTC. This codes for CASSGYGVMNEQYF.